This T cell receptor beta chain comes out of a study of blood T cell repertoires in COVID-19. Study overall: Some COVID-19 samples were acute and others convalescent; all came from the United States, Italy and Spain. In each case, the material was cDNA or gDNA derived from T cells, B-cell-depleted T cells, or PBMCs.

Here immunoSEQ multiplex PCR was the method, and the copy in TCRdb shows in-frame clones only, minus some. The sample lists about 270,000 clones, roughly 85% occurring once. CDR1 and CDR2 (germline): SEHNR, FQNEAQ (reference sequence). The CDR3 runs to 14 residues. With 5 bases clipped from V and 2 bases from J, the junction kept 4 bases outside the gene matches. This TCR derives from a woman in her fifties or sixties who had recovered from COVID-19. The chain has TRBV7-9 and TRBJ2-5, with 8 positions matching TRBD2. Sequenced sample: peripheral blood. The CDR3 is CASSQIAGQETQYF. CDR3 bases: TGTGCCAGCAGCCAGATAGCGGGGCAAGAGACCCAGTACTTC.